This TCR beta chain was sequenced in a study of shared clonotypes between healthy human individuals. Study information: Per donor, CD8 memory used one plate, CD8 naive used two, CD4 memory used three and CD4 naive used three.

Of note for this clone: As yet, its antigen is unknown.

The repertoire was sequenced with immunoSEQ multiplex PCR; TCRdb's copy has only in-frame clones and lacks some. This sample has around 2,100,000 clones, with roughly 95% found just once. CD45RO-negative CD8 cells positively selected for CCR7 made up the naive population, which excluded terminally differentiated effector memory CD45RA+ cells. Trimming removed 4 bases at V and 7 bases at J, with 11 bases between. The CDR3 runs to 12 residues. Germline V CDR1 and CDR2: SGHAT, FQNNGV. Findings of the study overall: Richness estimates generally favored naive over memory subsets. The researchers took only blood, and tissue repertoires probably look different.

The sequencing input was naive CD8+ T cells sorted from blood. This sequence originates from a man younger than 35 in good health. This chain uses TRBV11-2 with TRBJ2-7; no definite D call. The CDR3 region is CASSYPLQEQYF. CDR3 sequence (DNA): TGTGCCAGCAGCTACCCGCTTCAAGAGCAGTACTTC.